A single sample gave rise to the 23 T cell receptor beta chains below, sequenced in a study of CD8+CD57+ T cells in acquired aplastic anemia. It was patients with CD8+CD57+ cell expansion by flow cytometry who were chosen for sequencing. It was genomic DNA that served as the template for profiling TCR beta VDJ and CDR3. TCRdb independently ran MiXCR on the reads; one entry per CDR3 protein. The sample contains around 150,000 distinct CDR3 sequences, roughly 48% of which appear only once. The sequenced material came from sorted CD4+, CD8+, or CD8+CD57+ T cells (not recorded which) from PBMCs. The receptors stem from a human donor with aplastic anemia.

This clonotype appeared many times. The chain uses TRBV19 and TRBJ2-1; no definite D call. CDR1 LNHDA and CDR2 SQIVND come from the germline V gene (reference sequence). V was shortened by 3 bases and J by 0 bases, with 9 bases between the two germline ends. The length of the CDR3 is 15 residues. Here the CDR3 reads CASSIGGVSYNEQFF. CDR3 DNA: TGTGCCAGTAGTATTGGTGGGGTCTCCTACAATGAGCAGTTCTTC.

This clonotype was counted ten times or more. The chain recombines TRBV7-7 with TRBJ2-5, with D possibly TRBD2 on 6 matching bases. V lost 1 base and J 4 bases, leaving 10 bases between the germline ends. CDR3 length: 14 residues. Germline CDR1 is SSHAT and CDR2 is FNYEAQ (reference sequence). The CDR3, as DNA: TGTGCCAGCAGCTTAGGCGGGATGGCAGAGACCCAGTACTTC. Amino acid sequence: CASSLGGMAETQYF. Full variable domain (rest looked up from reference TRBV7-7 and TRBJ2-5): GAGVSQSPRYKVTKRGQDVTLRCDPISSHATLYWYQQALGQGPEFLTYFNYEAQPDKSGLPSDRFSAERPEGSISTLTIQRTEQRDSAMYRCASSLGGMAETQYFGPGTRLLVL.

CDR3 DNA sequence: TGTGCCAGCAGCTTACAGGGCGGGGAGACCCAGTACTTC. Its protein product is CASSLQGGETQYF. V and J are TRBV5-4 and TRBJ2-5, with a possible D match to TRBD1 (6 bases). This CDR3 comprises 13 residues. Trimming shortened V by 2 bases and J by 5 bases, and 10 bases separated the two germline ends. CDR1 is SGHNT and CDR2 is YYREEE in the germline V gene (reference sequence).

This chain uses TRBV2 with TRBJ2-3; D gene ambiguous. CDR1 SNHLY and CDR2 FYNNEI come from the germline V gene. V lost 3 bases to trimming and J lost 2 bases, with 9 bases between them. CDR3 length: 14 residues. CDR3 nucleotide sequence: TGTGCCAGCAGTGAGGCAGACACCACAGATACGCAGTATTTT. Translating gives CASSEADTTDTQYF.

V and J are TRBV19 and TRBJ2-7; D unresolved. The V gene lost 4 bases and the J gene lost 0 bases, with 10 bases spanning the gap. The CDR3 length is 14 residues. Germline loops: CDR1 LNHDA, CDR2 SQIVND (reference sequence). The CDR3 sequence: CASSTDSSSYEQYF. The CDR3 nucleotides read TGTGCCAGTAGTACCGACTCGAGCTCCTACGAGCAGTACTTC.

V and J are TRBV20-1 and TRBJ2-7; the D gene is possibly TRBD2 (6 bases). The CDR3 is made up of 14 amino acids. The V end was cut by 0 bases, the J end by 2 bases, with 11 bases between. Germline V gene lookup returns CDR1 DFQATT and CDR2 SNEGSKA (reference sequence). The CDR3 DNA follows: TGCAGTGCTAGAGAGGGACTTAAAACCTACGAGCAGTACTTC. Translated: CSAREGLKTYEQYF.

V is TRBV20-1 and J is TRBJ2-5, with D possibly TRBD1 on 6 matching bases. The germline V gene has CDR1 DFQATT and CDR2 SNEGSKA (reference sequence). Trimming took 2 bases from V and 5 from J, leaving 21 bases between them. The CDR3 has 16 amino acids. CDR3 protein: CSARLAEGGAVETQYF. For the CDR3, the DNA is TGCAGTGCTAGATTGGCTGAAGGGGGAGCGGTGGAGACCCAGTACTTC.

This chain links TRBV5-1 with TRBJ2-5; the D gene is possibly TRBD1 (8 bases). Trimming removed 2 bases at V and 3 bases at J, with 11 bases between. Germline V gene data show CDR1 as SGHRS and CDR2 as YFSETQ. The length of the CDR3 is 14 residues. As DNA, the CDR3 is TGCGCCAGCAGCTTACAGGGGGGGAAAGAGACCCAGTACTTC. Translating gives CASSLQGGKETQYF.

This clonotype was recorded many times. The rearrangement uses TRBV5-1 and TRBJ2-3, with D possibly being TRBD2 (7 bases). V was clipped by 0 bases and J by 8 bases, with 10 bases between them. The CDR3 consists of 13 residues. Germline lookup yields CDR1 SGHRS and CDR2 YFSETQ. CDR3 nucleotides: TGCGCCAGCAGCTTGGAGGGAGGGGGTACGCAGTATTTT. Amino acids: CASSLEGGGTQYF. Filled out from reference TRBV5-1 and TRBJ2-3, the complete variable domain reads KAGVTQTPRYLIKTRGQQVTLSCSPISGHRSVSWYQQTPGQGLQFLFEYFSETQRNKGNFPGRFSGRQFSNSRSEMNVSTLELGDSALYLCASSLEGGGTQYFGPGTRLTVL.

At least ten counts were recorded for this clonotype. The CDR3 is CASRKGQNTEAFF. The CDR3 nucleotides read TGTGCCAGCAGAAAGGGACAGAACACTGAAGCTTTCTTT. The rearrangement joins TRBV6-5 to TRBJ1-1; D may be TRBD1 (6 bases). CDR1 and CDR2 from the germline V gene are MNHEY and SVGAGI. Between the trimmed V and J ends, which lost 6 bases and 1 base, there was a span of 9 bases. This CDR3 is 13 amino acids long.

This chain joins TRBV2 and TRBJ1-2; 9 bases map to TRBD1. This CDR3 region has 16 residues. The J segment lost 7 bases and the V segment lost 6 bases, leaving 15 bases of the junction unmatched. The germline gives CDR1 SNHLY, CDR2 FYNNEI. In nucleotides, the CDR3 is TGTGCCAGCAGCGAACTACAGGGGGCAGGGGGTGGTGGCTACACCTTC. Protein: CASSELQGAGGGGYTF.

The gene calls are TRBV7-9 and TRBJ2-1, with TRBD2 as a possible D gene (6 bases). This CDR3 has 12 residues. The germline V gene encodes CDR1 SEHNR and CDR2 FQNEAQ (reference sequence). The ends were cut back, 8 bases at V and 7 bases at J, with 12 bases in the middle. CDR3 nucleotide sequence: TGTGCCAGCGGACTTGGGGGGAATGAGCAGTTCTTC. This codes for CASGLGGNEQFF.

This rearrangement joins TRBV24-1 to TRBJ2-2; D remains ambiguous. The ends were cut back, 4 bases at V and 4 bases at J, with 9 bases in the middle. The CDR3 sequence is 14 residues long. The germline CDR1 and CDR2 sequences are KGHDR and SFDVKD. The CDR3 reads CATSENPGTGELFF. Written as DNA, the CDR3 is TGTGCCACCAGTGAGAATCCGGGCACCGGGGAGCTGTTTTTT.

The chain employs TRBV10-1 and TRBJ1-4; no clear D. Trimming cost V 0 bases and J 0 bases, with 14 bases left between them. Germline values: CDR1 WNHNN, CDR2 SYGVQD (reference sequence). The CDR3 sequence is 18 residues long. CDR3 region: CASSESRWEVATNEKLFF. CDR3 coding DNA: TGCGCCAGCAGTGAGTCACGTTGGGAAGTTGCAACTAATGAAAAACTGTTTTTT.

This clonotype was recorded only once. The genes are TRBV16 and TRBJ2-5, with a possible D match to TRBD1 (6 bases). There are 14 residues in the CDR3. Trimming took 1 base from V and 3 from J, leaving 9 bases between them. The V gene's germline CDR1 is KGHSY and CDR2 FQNENV. The CDR3 loop is CASSQFSGEETQYF. The CDR3 DNA reads TGTGCCAGCAGCCAATTTTCAGGGGAAGAGACCCAGTACTTC.

In its sample, this clonotype was seen once. The chain recombines TRBV11-1 with TRBJ1-2, with 7 positions matching TRBD1. The CDR3 extends over 16 amino acids. Per germline, CDR1 SGHAT and CDR2 FQDESV (reference sequence). The ends lost 4 bases at V and 0 bases at J; junction bases unmatched: 8. DNA for the CDR3: TGTGCCAGCAGCTCTCGGACAGGTCCAGCTAACTATGGCTACACCTTC. Protein sequence: CASSSRTGPANYGYTF. The whole variable domain, remainder taken from reference TRBV11-1 and TRBJ1-2, is EAEVAQSPRYKITEKSQAVAFWCDPISGHATLYWYRQILGQGPELLVQFQDESVVDDSQLPKDRFSAERLKGVDSTLKIQPAELGDSAMYLCASSSRTGPANYGYTFGSGTRLTVV.

In its sample, this clonotype was seen a few times. The V call is TRBV29-1, the J call TRBJ2-5, with TRBD1 matching 11 bases. V was clipped by 7 bases and J by 5 bases; unmatched bases: 6. From germline, CDR1 is SQVTM and CDR2 ANQGSEA. The CDR3 covers 13 residues. The CDR3: CSGRTGGAETQYF. DNA for the CDR3: TGCAGCGGGCGGACAGGGGGCGCCGAGACCCAGTACTTC.

There are many counts of this clonotype. The CDR3 sequence is CASSGQGSNYGYTF. The CDR3 region has the DNA TGTGCCAGCAGTGGACAGGGGTCTAACTATGGCTACACCTTC. This chain joins TRBV6-1 and TRBJ1-2; 8 bases map to TRBD1. The germline CDR1 and CDR2 sequences are MNHNS and SASEGT. With 4 bases clipped from V and 0 bases from J, the junction kept 1 base outside the gene matches. This CDR3 contains 14 residues.

Only one count was recorded for this clonotype. The rearrangement joins TRBV20-1 to TRBJ1-1; the match to TRBD1 covers 8 bases. The CDR3 length is 13 residues. The trim removed 5 bases at V and 4 bases at J, leaving 6 bases unmatched. The germline V gene encodes CDR1 DFQATT and CDR2 SNEGSKA (reference sequence). The CDR3 bases are TGCAGTGCTCCCGGACAGGGAGGCACTGAAGCTTTCTTT. It translates to CSAPGQGGTEAFF.

J is TRBJ1-1 and V is TRBV5-4; unclear D gene. Trimming took 0 bases from V and 3 from J, leaving 9 bases between them. The CDR3 is made up of 14 amino acids. CDR1 SGHNT and CDR2 YYREEE come from the germline V gene (reference sequence). CDR3 in amino acids: CASSLAGSDTEAFF. DNA for the CDR3: TGTGCCAGCAGCTTGGCTGGGTCGGACACTGAAGCTTTCTTT.

This clonotype turned up a few times. With a much larger clone just one base away, this may be a read error. The chain couples TRBV9 to TRBJ2-1, with 7 bases that match TRBD2. Germline V CDR1 and CDR2: SGDLS, YYNGEE. The CDR3 is 15 amino acids. CDR3: CASSVGASGGDEQSF. CDR3 in DNA: TGTGCCAGCAGCGTAGGGGCTAGCGGAGGGGATGAGCAGTCCTTC.

CDR3 nucleotides: TGTGCCATCTCGGCGAGCGGGAGGATCCTCACAGATACGCAGTATTTT. This sequence encodes CAISASGRILTDTQYF. This sequence joins TRBV10-3 and TRBJ2-3, with 9 nucleotides matching TRBD2. Per germline, CDR1 ENHRY and CDR2 SYGVKD. V was clipped by 8 bases and J by 2 bases; unmatched bases: 11. The CDR3 consists of 16 residues.

In this sample, this clonotype turned up many times. CDR3 nucleotides: TGTGCCAGCAGACAGGGAGAACAAAATCAGCCCCAGCATTTT. It specifies CASRQGEQNQPQHF. This chain joins TRBV2 and TRBJ1-5; TRBD1 is a possible D gene (6 bases). The CDR3 is 14 amino acids. CDR1 SNHLY and CDR2 FYNNEI come from the germline V gene. The V end was cut by 6 bases, the J end by 4 bases, with 13 bases between.